This paragraph covers one TCR beta chain sequence. This CDR3 region has 14 residues. The V end was cut by 6 bases, the J end by 0 bases, with 12 bases between. The germline V gene encodes CDR1 SNHLY and CDR2 FYNNEI. The assay was immunoSEQ multiplex PCR, and TCRdb's table has in-frame clones only and misses some. The sample includes 150,000 to 200,000 clones, about nine tenths of them seen just once. These data are taken from a study of blood T cell repertoires in COVID-19. The clonotype was recovered from a man in his 70s with active or convalescent COVID-19. The J gene is TRBJ2-7, the V gene TRBV2; no firm D call. Sequencing was carried out using peripheral blood. The CDR3, as DNA: TGTGCCAGCAGCCAACGACGGAGCTCCTACGAGCAGTACTTC. Translation: CASSQRRSSYEQYF.